The 12 T cell receptor beta chains listed next were all sequenced from one sample in a study of blood T cells in healthy people across ages (dated by TCRdb to between 2014 and 2017). Preparation of the library involved 5' RACE. The reads were generated on an Illumina HiSeq 2500. The second PCR ran for roughly 7 to 11 cycles and used a J-beta primer mix along with a sample-barcoded 5' primer. Clones were called with MiXCR by TCRdb after fastp trimmed the public reads at Q25, and only in-frame beta chains were retained. Identical CDR3 proteins give one entry, which carries the most common genes and DNA. The sample contains 550,000 to 750,000 distinct CDR3 sequences, over 20% of them found a single time. 3% to 4.5% of the sample is in the top ten clones. The sequenced sample was blood. These receptor sequences come from a man between 70 and 80 years old in good health.

Concerning this clonotype: One junction end disagrees with the germline gene, perhaps due to a read error. The chain employs TRBV5-4 and TRBJ2-1, with TRBD2 identical over 8 bases. Germline assignment: CDR1 SGHNT and CDR2 YYREEE (reference sequence). The CDR3 is 16 amino acids. CDR3 region: CACSLGGLASYNEQFF. In DNA, the CDR3 is TGTGCCTGCAGCTTGGGAGGACTAGCAAGCTACAATGAGCAGTTCTTC.

The chain joins TRBV7-2 to TRBJ2-3, with 8 bases identical to TRBD2. The CDR3 has 15 amino acids. With V trimmed by 2 bases and J by 4 bases, 5 bases remained unmatched. Per the germline V gene, CDR1 is SGHTA and CDR2 is FQGNSA. The CDR3 is CASSLQAGVADTQYF. The CDR3 coding sequence is TGTGCCAGCAGCTTACAAGCGGGAGTAGCAGATACGCAGTATTTT. The variable domain in full, completed from reference TRBV7-2 and TRBJ2-3, reads GAGVSQSPSNKVTEKGKDVELRCDPISGHTALYWYRQSLGQGLEFLIYFQGNSAPDKSGLPSDRFSAERTGGSVSTLTIQRTQQEDSAVYLCASSLQAGVADTQYFGPGTRLTVL.

About this clonotype: Its ends do not fully match the called genes, so a read error is possible. This chain's CDR3 is CSARDGGSSDEQYF. DNA of the CDR3: TGCAGTGCTAGAGATGGTGGGAGCTCCGACGAGCAGTACTTC. V and J are TRBV20-1 and TRBJ2-7; D possibly corresponds to TRBD2 (5 bases). The CDR3 runs to 14 residues. Germline lookup yields CDR1 DFQATT and CDR2 SNEGSKA (reference sequence).

The genes are TRBV24-1 and TRBJ2-5; no clear D gene. V shed 4 bases and J shed 6 bases, with 11 bases lying between them. The CDR3 contains 13 residues. The germline CDR1 and CDR2 sequences are KGHDR and SFDVKD. The CDR3 DNA reads as TGTGCCACCAGTGACCCCCCAGCCCAGACCCAGTACTTC. This translates into CATSDPPAQTQYF.

The V call is TRBV2, the J call TRBJ2-4, with TRBD1 as a possible D gene (5 bases). CDR1 and CDR2 (germline): SNHLY, FYNNEI. The CDR3 totals 15 residues. Trimming took 3 bases from V and 4 from J, leaving 13 bases between them. The CDR3 here is CASSEQQENKNIQYF. CDR3 in DNA: TGTGCCAGCAGTGAGCAACAGGAGAATAAAAACATTCAGTACTTC.

This clonotype showed up just a few times. V and J are TRBV4-3 and TRBJ2-5, with no clear D. This CDR3 region has 15 residues. Trimming took 2 bases from V and 1 from J, leaving 11 bases between them. Germline V gene data show CDR1 as LGHNA and CDR2 as YSLEER. The CDR3 DNA sequence: TGCGCCAGCAGCCAAAACAAGGGCCCCCAAGAGACCCAGTACTTC. Protein: CASSQNKGPQETQYF.

This clonotype was seen only a few times. This chain links TRBV29-1 with TRBJ2-5, with 11 bases aligning to TRBD2. Matching the DNA end better, TRBJ2-7 makes the J call doubtful. Germline V gene sequence: CDR1 SQVTM, CDR2 ANQGSEA. The CDR3 extends over 15 amino acids. This CDR3 reads CSVQTPSGRRYEQYF. CDR3 nucleotides: TGCAGCGTTCAAACCCCTAGCGGGAGGAGATACGAGCAGTACTTC.

A few counts support this clonotype. The chain links TRBV5-1 to TRBJ2-5; D might be TRBD2 (5 bases). The assigned J gene may be wrong: the sequence end matches TRBJ2-1 better. Germline V gene lookup returns CDR1 SGHRS and CDR2 YFSETQ. CDR3 size: 15 residues. In nucleotides, the CDR3 is TGCGCCAGCAGCTTGGACCCTAGCTACCACAATGAGCAGTTCTTC. This sequence encodes CASSLDPSYHNEQFF.

In this sample, this clonotype turned up a few times. The rearrangement uses TRBV7-8 and TRBJ1-5, with D uncertain. This CDR3 is 12 amino acids long. Germline loops: CDR1 SGHVS, CDR2 FQNEAQ. With 5 bases removed from V and 0 bases from J, the gap between germline ends came to 2 bases. The CDR3 loop reads CASSISNQPQHF. CDR3 nucleotide sequence: TGTGCCAGCAGCATTAGCAATCAGCCCCAGCATTTT.

The chain links TRBV20-1 to TRBJ2-3; TRBD2 matches at 10 bases. The CDR3 runs 15 residues. Unmatched junction bases numbered 9, after V lost 4 bases and J lost 5 bases. Germline CDR1 is DFQATT and CDR2 is SNEGSKA (reference sequence). The CDR3 bases are TGCAGTGCTACCGGGACTAGCGCTGGCCTAGATACGCAGTATTTT. This sequence encodes CSATGTSAGLDTQYF.

This chain links TRBV6-2 or TRBV6-3 with TRBJ2-5; 11 bases are shared with TRBD2. The CDR3 is 16 amino acids. The ends lost 3 bases at V and 1 base at J; junction bases unmatched: 4. Germline V gene data show CDR1 as MNHEY and CDR2 as SVGEGT. As DNA, the CDR3 is TGTGCCAGCAGTTATTCGGGACTAGCGGCCCAAGAGACCCAGTACTTC. It codes for CASSYSGLAAQETQYF.

This clonotype was observed many times. This chain connects TRBV6-1 to TRBJ2-5, with 12 bases lining up with TRBD2. The CDR3 covers 16 residues. Per the germline V gene, CDR1 is MNHNS and CDR2 is SASEGT. V dropped 1 base and J dropped 5; count of bases not matched to a gene: 5. The CDR3 region is CASSEGLAGVRETQYF. CDR3 coding DNA: TGTGCCAGCAGTGAAGGACTAGCGGGAGTCAGGGAGACCCAGTACTTC.